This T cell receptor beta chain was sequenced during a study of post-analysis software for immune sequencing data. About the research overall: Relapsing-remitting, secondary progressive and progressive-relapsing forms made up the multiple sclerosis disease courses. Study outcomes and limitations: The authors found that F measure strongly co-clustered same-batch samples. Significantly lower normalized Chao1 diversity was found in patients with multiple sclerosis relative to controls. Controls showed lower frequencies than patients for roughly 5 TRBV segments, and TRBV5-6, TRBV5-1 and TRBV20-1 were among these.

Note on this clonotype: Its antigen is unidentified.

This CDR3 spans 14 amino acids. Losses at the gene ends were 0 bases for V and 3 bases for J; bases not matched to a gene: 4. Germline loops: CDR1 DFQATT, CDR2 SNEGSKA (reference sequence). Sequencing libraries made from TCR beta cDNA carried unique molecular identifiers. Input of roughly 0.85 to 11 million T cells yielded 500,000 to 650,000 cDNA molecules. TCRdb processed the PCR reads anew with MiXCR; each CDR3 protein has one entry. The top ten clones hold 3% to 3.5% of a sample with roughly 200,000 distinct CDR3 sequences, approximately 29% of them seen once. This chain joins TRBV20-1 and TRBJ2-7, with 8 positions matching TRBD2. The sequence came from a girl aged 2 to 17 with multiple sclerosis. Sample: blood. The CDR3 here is CSAREPGRDYEQYF. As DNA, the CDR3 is TGCAGTGCTAGAGAACCCGGGAGGGACTACGAGCAGTACTTC.